This T cell receptor beta chain was sequenced in a study of blood T cell repertoires in COVID-19. Study-wide background: COVID-19 samples from acute and convalescent phases originated in the United States, Italy and Spain. T cells, B-cell-depleted T cells, or PBMCs supplied cDNA or gDNA.

Seattle cases were enrolled at active infection and followed longitudinally. Authors' processing steps: It was from reference gene primer amplification that nucleated cell counts were estimated. Data came from immunoSEQ multiplex PCR; TCRdb stores just in-frame clones and leaves some out. The V and J calls and the clone size are those of that table, but D and trimming were determined from the DNA. The sample carries 60,000 to 65,000 clones, 83% recorded once. Germline CDR1 reads KGHSH; CDR2 reads LQKENI. J lost 5 bases, V lost 0 bases, and 11 bases had no gene match. The CDR3 covers 17 residues. Sequencing was performed on peripheral blood. The chain has TRBV18 and TRBJ1-1; TRBD1 agrees at 8 bases. This clonotype was obtained from a man aged 50 to 59 with COVID-19, enrolled during active disease. For the CDR3, the DNA is TGTGCCAGCTCACCACCGAGGGCAGGGGGCTTATTGACTGAAGCTTTCTTT. It specifies CASSPPRAGGLLTEAFF.